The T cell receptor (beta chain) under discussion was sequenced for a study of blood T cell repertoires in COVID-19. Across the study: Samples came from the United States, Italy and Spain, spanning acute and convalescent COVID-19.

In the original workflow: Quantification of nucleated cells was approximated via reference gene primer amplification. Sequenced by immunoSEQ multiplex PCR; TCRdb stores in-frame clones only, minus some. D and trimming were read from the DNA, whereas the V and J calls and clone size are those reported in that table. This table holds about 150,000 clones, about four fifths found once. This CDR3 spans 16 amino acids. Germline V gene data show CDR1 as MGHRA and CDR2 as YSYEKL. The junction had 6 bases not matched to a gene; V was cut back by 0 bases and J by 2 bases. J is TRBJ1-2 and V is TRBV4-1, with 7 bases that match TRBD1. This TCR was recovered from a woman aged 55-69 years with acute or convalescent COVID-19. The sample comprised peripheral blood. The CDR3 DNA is TGCGCCAGCAGCCAAGATCGAAACAGGGGCAACTATGGCTACACCTTC. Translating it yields CASSQDRNRGNYGYTF.